The sample holds a few counts of the clone carrying this T cell receptor beta chain. The antigen remains undetermined. Per the germline V gene, CDR1 is LGHDT and CDR2 is YNNKEL (reference sequence). CDR3 size: 17 residues. The V end lost 8 bases, the J end lost 7 bases, and 29 bases lay between the germline ends. The source of the sample is a study of CD8 T cells in ankylosing spondylitis. A quantitative 5'-RACE method, one with molecular barcodes, was used to make TCR beta libraries. TCRdb re-called the 5' RACE reads through MiXCR, storing one row per CDR3 protein. This table has about 300,000 distinct CDR3 sequences, approximately 10% appearing once. Overall study findings and caveats: Disease-linked clones were CD8+ and relatively rare in peripheral blood. Among TCR beta sequences, a motif of under ten highly homologous variants appeared characteristic of ankylosing spondylitis blood. Disease-linked clones reportedly concentrated significantly in matched ankylosing spondylitis synovial fluid.

The specimen sequenced was blood, either unsorted or a sorted T cell fraction (not recorded which). The receptor was isolated from a female donor with ankylosing spondylitis or in good health (not recorded which). The rearrangement uses TRBV3-1 and TRBJ1-2, with D perhaps TRBD1 (6 bases). The CDR3 bases are TGTGCCAGCTGCCCAAGATCTCCTCGGGCCATAGGGGGTGGCTACACCTTC. This translates into CASCPRSPRAIGGGYTF.